The text below deals with one T cell receptor (beta chain). Germline V gives CDR1 MNHEY, CDR2 SMNVEV (reference sequence). This CDR3 is 16 amino acids long. Trimming took 4 bases from V and 0 from J; bases not matched to a gene: 7. This sample is part of a study of technical replicates of blood from a handful of donors. Assay: immunoSEQ multiplex PCR; the TCRdb copy retains only in-frame clones and omits some. Among around 68,000 clones, about 97% were seen once, and the ten largest hold 0.25% to 0.35%. Sequenced input: T cells isolated from PBMCs. The V call is TRBV27, the J call TRBJ2-7; 9 nucleotides agree with TRBD2. The TCR comes from a human donor in good health. The CDR3 here is CASSSSSGENSYEQYF. The CDR3 DNA reads TGTGCCAGCAGTTCCTCTAGCGGGGAAAACTCCTACGAGCAGTACTTC.